Sequencing of this TCR beta chain was carried out in a study of shared clonotypes between healthy human individuals. Around 90 million PBMCs served as the genomic DNA source for unsorted samples. Concerning this clone: Other DNA sequences of this sample code for an identical CDR3.

The test was conducted at deep level. Genomic DNA from each subset was divided evenly over several immunoSEQ plates. PBMC DNA, left unsorted, was sequenced on ten immunoSEQ deep assay plates. The repertoire was sequenced with immunoSEQ multiplex PCR; TCRdb's copy has only in-frame clones and lacks some. The sample gives about 510,000 clones, approximately 79% of which show up once; roughly 13% is in the top ten. CDR3 size: 15 residues. With 2 bases removed from V and 2 bases from J, the gap between germline ends came to 12 bases. Germline loops: CDR1 MDHEN, CDR2 SYDVKM. Sequencing input: PBMCs. The chain has TRBV28 and TRBJ1-1; D remains unclear. This TCR was recovered from a woman in her forties in good health. Some clones in this sample may be carry-over from other donors' samples. This CDR3 reads CASSLPRQRNTEAFF. The DNA of the CDR3 is TGTGCCAGCAGTTTACCCCGACAACGCAACACTGAAGCTTTCTTT.